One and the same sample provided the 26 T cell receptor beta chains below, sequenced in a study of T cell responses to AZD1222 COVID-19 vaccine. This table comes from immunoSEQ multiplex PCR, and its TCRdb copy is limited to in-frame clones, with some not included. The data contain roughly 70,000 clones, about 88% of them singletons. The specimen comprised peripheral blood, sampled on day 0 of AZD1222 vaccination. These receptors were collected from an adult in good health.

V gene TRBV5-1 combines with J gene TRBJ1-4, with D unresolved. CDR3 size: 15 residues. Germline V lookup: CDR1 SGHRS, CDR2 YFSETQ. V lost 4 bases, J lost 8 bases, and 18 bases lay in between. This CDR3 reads CASSVNTGEGEKLFF. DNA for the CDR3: TGCGCCAGCAGCGTAAACACCGGTGAAGGGGAAAAACTGTTTTTT.

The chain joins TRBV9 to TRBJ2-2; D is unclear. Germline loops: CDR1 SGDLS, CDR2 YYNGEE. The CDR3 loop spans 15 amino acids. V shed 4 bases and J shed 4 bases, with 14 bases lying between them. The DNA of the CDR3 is TGTGCCAGCAGCCCCTACCGACCGGGCACCGGGGAGCTGTTTTTT. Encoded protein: CASSPYRPGTGELFF. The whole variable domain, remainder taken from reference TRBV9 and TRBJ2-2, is DSGVTQTPKHLITATGQRVTLRCSPRSGDLSVYWYQQSLDQGLQFLIQYYNGEERAKGNILERFSAQQFPDLHSELNLSSLELGDSALYFCASSPYRPGTGELFFGEGSRLTVL.

The CDR3 DNA sequence: TGTGCCAGCAGCTTATGGATCAGGGATGAAAAACTGTTTTTT. Residues: CASSLWIRDEKLFF. The rearrangement uses TRBV11-2 and TRBJ1-4; D may be TRBD1 (5 bases). The V gene lost 2 bases and the J gene lost 6 bases, with 10 bases spanning the gap. The CDR3 runs 14 residues. CDR1 is SGHAT and CDR2 is FQNNGV in the germline V gene.

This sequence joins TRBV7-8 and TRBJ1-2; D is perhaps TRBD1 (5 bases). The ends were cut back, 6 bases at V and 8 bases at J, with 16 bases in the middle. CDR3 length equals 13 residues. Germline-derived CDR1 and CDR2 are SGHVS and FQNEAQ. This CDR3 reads CASREAQGRGYTF. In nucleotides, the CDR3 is TGTGCCAGCAGAGAGGCGCAGGGTAGAGGCTACACCTTC.

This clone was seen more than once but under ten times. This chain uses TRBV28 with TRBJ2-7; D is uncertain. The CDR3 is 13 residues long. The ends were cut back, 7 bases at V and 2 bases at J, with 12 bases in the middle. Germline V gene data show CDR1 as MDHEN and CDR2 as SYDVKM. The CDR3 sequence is CASKTTGTYEQYF. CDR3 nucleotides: TGTGCCAGCAAAACTACTGGGACCTACGAGCAGTACTTC.

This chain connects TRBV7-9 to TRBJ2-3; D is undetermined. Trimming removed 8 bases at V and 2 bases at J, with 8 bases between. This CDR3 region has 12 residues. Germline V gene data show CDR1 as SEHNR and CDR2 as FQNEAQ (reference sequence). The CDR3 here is CASFRSTDTQYF. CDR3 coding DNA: TGTGCCAGCTTCCGATCCACAGATACGCAGTATTTT.

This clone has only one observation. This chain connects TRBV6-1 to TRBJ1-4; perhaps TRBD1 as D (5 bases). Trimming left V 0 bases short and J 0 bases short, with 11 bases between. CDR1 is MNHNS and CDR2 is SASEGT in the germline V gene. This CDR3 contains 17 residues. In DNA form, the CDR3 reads TGTGCCAGCAGTGAAGCGGGGGGATCCGCAACTAATGAAAAACTGTTTTTT. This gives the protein CASSEAGGSATNEKLFF.

CDR3 loop: CASSEGLVGGARSNQPQHF. The CDR3 coding sequence is TGTGCCAGCAGTGAAGGTCTAGTCGGGGGGGCGCGGAGCAATCAGCCCCAGCATTTT. The chain combines TRBV6-1 with TRBJ1-5; the D gene is possibly TRBD1 (6 bases). Germline assignment: CDR1 MNHNS and CDR2 SASEGT. Trimming pared 1 base from V and 1 base from J, leaving 20 bases between. This CDR3 comprises 19 residues.

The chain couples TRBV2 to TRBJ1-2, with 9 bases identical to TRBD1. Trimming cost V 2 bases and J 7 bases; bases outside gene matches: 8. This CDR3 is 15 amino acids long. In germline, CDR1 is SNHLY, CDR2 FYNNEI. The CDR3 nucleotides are TGTGCCAGCAGTGAACCCTATCTGGACAGGGGTGGCTACACCTTC. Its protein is CASSEPYLDRGGYTF.

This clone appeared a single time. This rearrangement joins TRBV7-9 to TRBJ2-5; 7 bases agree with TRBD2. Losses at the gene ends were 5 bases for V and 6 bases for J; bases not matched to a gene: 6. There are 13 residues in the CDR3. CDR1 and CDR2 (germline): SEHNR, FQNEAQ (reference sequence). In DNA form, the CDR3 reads TGTGCCAGCAGCATCAGGGAGGGGAAGACCCAGTACTTC. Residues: CASSIREGKTQYF.

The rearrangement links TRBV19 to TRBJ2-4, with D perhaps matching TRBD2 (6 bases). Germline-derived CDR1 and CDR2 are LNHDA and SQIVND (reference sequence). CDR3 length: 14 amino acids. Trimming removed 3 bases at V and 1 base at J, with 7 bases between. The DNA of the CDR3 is TGTGCCAGTAGTATGGAGGGGGCCAAAAACATTCAGTACTTC. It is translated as CASSMEGAKNIQYF.

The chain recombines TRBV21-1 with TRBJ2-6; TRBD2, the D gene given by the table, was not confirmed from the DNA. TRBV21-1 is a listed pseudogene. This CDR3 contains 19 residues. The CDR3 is CASSKVRSRLSSGANVLTF. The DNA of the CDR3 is TGTGCCAGCAGCAAAGTACGGTCGAGGTTGTCCTCTGGGGCCAACGTCCTGACTTTC.

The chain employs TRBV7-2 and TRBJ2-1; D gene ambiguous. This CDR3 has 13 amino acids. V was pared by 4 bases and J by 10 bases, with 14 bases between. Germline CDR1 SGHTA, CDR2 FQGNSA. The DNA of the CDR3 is TGTGCCAGCAGCTCCCCCTCTTTGGAAGAGCAGTTCTTC. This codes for CASSSPSLEEQFF.

CDR3 sequence reads: CASWDIYGNQPQHF. Written as DNA, the CDR3 is TGTGCCAGCTGGGACATATACGGCAATCAGCCCCAGCATTTT. The V and J genes are TRBV19 and TRBJ1-5; TRBD1 is a possible D gene (6 bases). CDR1 and CDR2 from the germline V gene are LNHDA and SQIVND (reference sequence). The CDR3 is 14 residues long. The V end was cut by 9 bases, the J end by 2 bases, with 14 bases between.

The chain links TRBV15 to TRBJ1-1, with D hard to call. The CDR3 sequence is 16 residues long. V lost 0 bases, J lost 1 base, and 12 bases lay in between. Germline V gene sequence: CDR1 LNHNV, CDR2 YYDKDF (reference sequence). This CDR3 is CATSREVGFGNTEAFF. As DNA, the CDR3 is TGTGCCACCAGCAGAGAGGTGGGGTTCGGGAACACTGAAGCTTTCTTT.

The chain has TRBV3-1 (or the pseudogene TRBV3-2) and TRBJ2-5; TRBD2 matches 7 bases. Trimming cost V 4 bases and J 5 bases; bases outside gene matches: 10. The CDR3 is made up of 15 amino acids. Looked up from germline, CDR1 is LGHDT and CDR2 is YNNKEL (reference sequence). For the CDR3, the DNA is TGTGCCAGCAGCCCACGGACTAGTGGGGGGGAGACCCAGTACTTC. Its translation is CASSPRTSGGETQYF.

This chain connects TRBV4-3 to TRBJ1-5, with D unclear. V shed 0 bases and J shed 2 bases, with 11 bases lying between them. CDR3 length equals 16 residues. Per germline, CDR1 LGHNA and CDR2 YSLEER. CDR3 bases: TGCGCCAGCAGCCAAGATGCTCGTAAGGGCAATCAGCCCCAGCATTTT. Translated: CASSQDARKGNQPQHF.

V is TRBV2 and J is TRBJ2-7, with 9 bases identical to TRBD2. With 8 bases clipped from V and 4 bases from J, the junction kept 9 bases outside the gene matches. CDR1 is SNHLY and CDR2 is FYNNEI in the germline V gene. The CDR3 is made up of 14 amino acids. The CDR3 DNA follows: TGTGCCAGCCAGGCGGGAGGGCCTCAGTACGAGCAGTACTTC. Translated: CASQAGGPQYEQYF.

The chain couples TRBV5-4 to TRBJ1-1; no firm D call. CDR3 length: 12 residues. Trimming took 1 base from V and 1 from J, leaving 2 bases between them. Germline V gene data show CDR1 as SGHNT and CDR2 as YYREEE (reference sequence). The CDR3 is CASSLQNTEAFF. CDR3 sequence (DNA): TGTGCCAGCAGCTTGCAGAACACTGAAGCTTTCTTT.

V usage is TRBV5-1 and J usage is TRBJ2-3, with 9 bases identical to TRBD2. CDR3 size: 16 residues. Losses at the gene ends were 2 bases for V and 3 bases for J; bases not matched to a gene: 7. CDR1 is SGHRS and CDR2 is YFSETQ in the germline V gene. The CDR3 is CASSFGIAGETDTQYF. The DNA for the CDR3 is TGCGCCAGCAGCTTCGGGATAGCGGGGGAAACAGATACGCAGTATTTT.

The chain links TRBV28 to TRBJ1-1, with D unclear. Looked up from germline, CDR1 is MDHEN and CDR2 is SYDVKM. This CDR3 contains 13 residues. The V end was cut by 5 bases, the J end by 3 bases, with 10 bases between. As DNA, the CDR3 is TGTGCCAGCAGTGAACAGTCTTACACTGAAGCTTTCTTT. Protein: CASSEQSYTEAFF.

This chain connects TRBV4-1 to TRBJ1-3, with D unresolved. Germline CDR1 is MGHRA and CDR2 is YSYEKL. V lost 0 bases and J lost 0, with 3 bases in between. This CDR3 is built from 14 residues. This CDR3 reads CASSQERSGNTIYF. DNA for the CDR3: TGCGCCAGCAGCCAAGAACGCTCTGGAAACACCATATATTTT.

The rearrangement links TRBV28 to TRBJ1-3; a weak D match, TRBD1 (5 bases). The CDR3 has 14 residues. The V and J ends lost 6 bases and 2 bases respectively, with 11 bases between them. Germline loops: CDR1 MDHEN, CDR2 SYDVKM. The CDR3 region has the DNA TGTGCCAGCAGACCGCCGGGGCCTGGAAACACCATATATTTT. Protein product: CASRPPGPGNTIYF.

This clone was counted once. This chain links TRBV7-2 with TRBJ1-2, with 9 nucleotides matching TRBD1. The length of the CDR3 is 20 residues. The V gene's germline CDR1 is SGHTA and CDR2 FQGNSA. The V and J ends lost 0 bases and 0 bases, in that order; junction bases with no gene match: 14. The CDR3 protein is CASSLAHPGTGSPPNYGYTF. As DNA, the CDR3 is TGTGCCAGCAGCTTAGCCCACCCCGGGACAGGGTCCCCACCTAACTATGGCTACACCTTC.

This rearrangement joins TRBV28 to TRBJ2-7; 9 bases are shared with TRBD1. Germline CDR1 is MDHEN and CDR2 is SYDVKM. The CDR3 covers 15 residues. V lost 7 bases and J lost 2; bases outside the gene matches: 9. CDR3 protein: CASTTGGPPTYEQYF. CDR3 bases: TGTGCCAGCACCACAGGGGGCCCCCCCACCTACGAGCAGTACTTC.

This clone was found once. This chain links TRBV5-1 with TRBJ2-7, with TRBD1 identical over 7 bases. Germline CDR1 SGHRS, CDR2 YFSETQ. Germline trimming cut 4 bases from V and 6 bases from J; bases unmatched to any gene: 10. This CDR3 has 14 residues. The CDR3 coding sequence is TGCGCCAGCAGCCAGCAGACAGGGCCGGCCGAGCAGTACTTC. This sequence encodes CASSQQTGPAEQYF.